The clone carrying this T cell receptor beta chain has only a few counts. Antigen specificity is unknown. Germline V gives CDR1 SGHTA, CDR2 FQGNSA. The CDR3 extends over 17 amino acids. Unmatched junction bases numbered 14, after V lost 5 bases and J lost 3 bases. The people who gave samples were healthy Caucasians from Russia, aged about 6 to 100. These data come from a study of blood T cells in healthy people across ages. Notes on the study in general: Investigators treated diversity estimates from one million T cells as underestimates. Nothing was known about donor CMV status, and this possibly confounded expanded clonotype changes. Naive and antigen-experienced cells were not separated, limiting conclusive comparison.

Alongside a J-beta primer mix, a sample-barcoded 5' primer served in a second PCR lasting 7 to 11 cycles. TCRdb reprocessed the 5' RACE reads with MiXCR, giving one entry per CDR3 protein. The sample holds roughly 1,500,000 distinct CDR3 sequences; approximately 38% are singletons and the top ten take approximately 7.9%. Material: blood. The genes are TRBV7-2 and TRBJ2-3; 7 bases are a match to TRBD1. The source is a woman under 30 in good health. The CDR3, as DNA: TGTGCCAGCAGCCTCCCAGAGGACAGGCGTAAAACAGATACGCAGTATTTT. This encodes CASSLPEDRRKTDTQYF.